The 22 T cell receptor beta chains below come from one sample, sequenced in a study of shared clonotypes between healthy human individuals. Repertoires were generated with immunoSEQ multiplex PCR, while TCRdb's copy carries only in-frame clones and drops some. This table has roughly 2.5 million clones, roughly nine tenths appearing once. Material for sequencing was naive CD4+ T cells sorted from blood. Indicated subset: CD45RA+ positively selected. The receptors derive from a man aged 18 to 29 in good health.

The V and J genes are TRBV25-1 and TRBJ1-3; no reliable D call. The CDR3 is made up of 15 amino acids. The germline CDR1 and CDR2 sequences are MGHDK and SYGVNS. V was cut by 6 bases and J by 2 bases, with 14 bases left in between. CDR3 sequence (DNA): TGTGCCAGCAGGCCTTCAACGACACCTGGAAACACCATATATTTT. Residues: CASRPSTTPGNTIYF.

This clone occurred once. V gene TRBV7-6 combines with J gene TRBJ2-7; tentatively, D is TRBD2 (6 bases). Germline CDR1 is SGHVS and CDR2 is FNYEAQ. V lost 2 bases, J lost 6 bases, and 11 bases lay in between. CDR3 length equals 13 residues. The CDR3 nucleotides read TGTGCCAGCAGCTTATTGGAGGGCCTCGAGCAGTACTTC. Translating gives CASSLLEGLEQYF.

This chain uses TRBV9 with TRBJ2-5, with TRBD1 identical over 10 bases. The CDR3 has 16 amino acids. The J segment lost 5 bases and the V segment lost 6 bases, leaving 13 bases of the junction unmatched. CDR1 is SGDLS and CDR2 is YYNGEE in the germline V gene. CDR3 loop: CASIRQGARLLETQYF. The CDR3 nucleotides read TGTGCCAGCATCAGACAGGGGGCGCGGTTGCTGGAGACCCAGTACTTC. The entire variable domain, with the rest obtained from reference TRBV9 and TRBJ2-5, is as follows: DSGVTQTPKHLITATGQRVTLRCSPRSGDLSVYWYQQSLDQGLQFLIQYYNGEERAKGNILERFSAQQFPDLHSELNLSSLELGDSALYFCASIRQGARLLETQYFGPGTRLLVL.

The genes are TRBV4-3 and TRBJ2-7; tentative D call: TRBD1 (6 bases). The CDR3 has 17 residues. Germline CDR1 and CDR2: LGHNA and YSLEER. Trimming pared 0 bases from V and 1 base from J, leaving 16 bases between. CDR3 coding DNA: TGCGCCAGCAGCCAAGATGCCCCAGGGGCCCGGTCCTACGAGCAGTACTTC. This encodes CASSQDAPGARSYEQYF.

In nucleotides, the CDR3 is TGTGCCAGCAGCTTAGTGGGCCTAGCATCCACTGAAGCTTTCTTT. Protein sequence: CASSLVGLASTEAFF. V is TRBV7-2 and J is TRBJ1-1, with no clear D. Per the germline V gene, CDR1 is SGHTA and CDR2 is FQGNSA. V was clipped by 1 base and J by 4 bases, with 13 bases between them. The CDR3 is 15 amino acids.

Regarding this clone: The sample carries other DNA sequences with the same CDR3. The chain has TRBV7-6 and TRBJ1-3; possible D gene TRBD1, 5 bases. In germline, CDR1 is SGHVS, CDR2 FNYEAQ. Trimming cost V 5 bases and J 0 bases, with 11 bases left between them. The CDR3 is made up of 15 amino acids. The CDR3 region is CASSLGAFSGNTIYF. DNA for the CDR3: TGTGCCAGCAGCCTAGGGGCTTTCTCTGGAAACACCATATATTTT.

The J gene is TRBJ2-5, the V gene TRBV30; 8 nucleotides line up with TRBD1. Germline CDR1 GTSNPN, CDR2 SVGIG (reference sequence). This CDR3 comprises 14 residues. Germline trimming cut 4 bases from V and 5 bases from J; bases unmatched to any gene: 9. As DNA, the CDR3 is TGTGCCTGGACTAGGCAGGGGGCGAGGGAGACCCAGTACTTC. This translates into CAWTRQGARETQYF.

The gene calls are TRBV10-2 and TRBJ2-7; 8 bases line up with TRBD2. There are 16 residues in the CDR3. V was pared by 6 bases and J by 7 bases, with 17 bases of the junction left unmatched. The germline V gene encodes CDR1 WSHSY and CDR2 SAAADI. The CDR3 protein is CASSPSGFSLGGEQYF. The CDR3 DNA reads TGCGCCAGCAGCCCTAGCGGGTTCAGCCTGGGCGGTGAGCAGTACTTC.

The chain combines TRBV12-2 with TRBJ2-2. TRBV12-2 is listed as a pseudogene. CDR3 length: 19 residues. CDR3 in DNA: TGTGCAAGTCGCTTAGCGTTCACAGTTGGGGGAAATAACACCGGGGAGCTGTTTTTT. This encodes CASRLAFTVGGNNTGELFF.

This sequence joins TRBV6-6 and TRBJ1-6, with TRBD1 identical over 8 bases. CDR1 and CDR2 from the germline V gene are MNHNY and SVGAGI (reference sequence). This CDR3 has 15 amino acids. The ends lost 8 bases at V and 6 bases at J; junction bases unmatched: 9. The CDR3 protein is CASAYRQGSNSPLHF. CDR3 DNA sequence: TGTGCCAGCGCCTACAGACAGGGGAGTAATTCACCCCTCCACTTT.

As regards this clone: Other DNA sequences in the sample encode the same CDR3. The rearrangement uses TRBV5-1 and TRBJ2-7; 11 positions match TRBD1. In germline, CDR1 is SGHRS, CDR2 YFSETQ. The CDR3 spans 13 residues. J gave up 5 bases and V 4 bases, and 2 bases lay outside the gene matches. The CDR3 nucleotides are TGCGCCAGCAGCGCGGACAGGGGGCACGAGCAGTACTTC. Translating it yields CASSADRGHEQYF.

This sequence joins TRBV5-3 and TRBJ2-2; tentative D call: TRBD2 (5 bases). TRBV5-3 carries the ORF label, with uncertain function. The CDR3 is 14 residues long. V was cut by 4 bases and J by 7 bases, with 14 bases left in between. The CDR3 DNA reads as TGTGCCAGAAGCCTGTCCGGGGTCGGCGGGGAGCTGTTTTTT. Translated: CARSLSGVGGELFF.

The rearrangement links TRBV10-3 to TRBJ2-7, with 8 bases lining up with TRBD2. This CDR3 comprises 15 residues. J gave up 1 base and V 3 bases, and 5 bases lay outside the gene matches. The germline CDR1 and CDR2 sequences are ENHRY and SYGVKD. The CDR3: CAISERTSGSYEQYF. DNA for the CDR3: TGTGCCATCAGTGAAAGAACTAGCGGTTCCTACGAGCAGTACTTC.

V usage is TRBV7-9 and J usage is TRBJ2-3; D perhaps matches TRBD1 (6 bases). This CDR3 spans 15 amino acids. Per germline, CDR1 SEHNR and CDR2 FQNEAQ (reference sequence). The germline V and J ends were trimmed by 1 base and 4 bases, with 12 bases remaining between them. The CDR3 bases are TGTGCCAGCAGCTTAGACGGACAGTCAGCAGATACGCAGTATTTT. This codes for CASSLDGQSADTQYF.

The CDR3 bases are TGTGCCACCAGCAGGAGAGGGGTATTGAACACTGAAGCTTTCTTT. Translated, it gives CATSRRGVLNTEAFF. The chain joins TRBV15 to TRBJ1-1; the D gene is possibly TRBD1 (5 bases). Germline V gene data show CDR1 as LNHNV and CDR2 as YYDKDF (reference sequence). The CDR3 loop spans 15 amino acids. Trimming removed 3 bases from V and 0 bases from J, with 11 bases in between.

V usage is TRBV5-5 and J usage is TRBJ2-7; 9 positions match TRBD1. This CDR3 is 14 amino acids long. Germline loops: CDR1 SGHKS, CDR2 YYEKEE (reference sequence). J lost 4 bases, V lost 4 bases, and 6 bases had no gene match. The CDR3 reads CASSLRQGGYEQYF. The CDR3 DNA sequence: TGTGCCAGCAGCCTCAGACAGGGGGGTTACGAGCAGTACTTC.

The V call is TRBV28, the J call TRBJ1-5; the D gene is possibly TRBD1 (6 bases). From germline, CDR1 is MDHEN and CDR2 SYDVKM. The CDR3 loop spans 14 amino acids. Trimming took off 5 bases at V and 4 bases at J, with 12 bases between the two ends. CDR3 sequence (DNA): TGTGCCAGCAGTGCCGGGACAAAGAATCAGCCCCAGCATTTT. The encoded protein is CASSAGTKNQPQHF. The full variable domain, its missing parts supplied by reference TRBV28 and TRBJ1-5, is DVKVTQSSRYLVKRTGEKVFLECVQDMDHENMFWYRQDPGLGLRLIYFSYDVKMKEKGDIPEGYSVSREKKERFSLILESASTNQTSMYLCASSAGTKNQPQHFGDGTRLSIL.

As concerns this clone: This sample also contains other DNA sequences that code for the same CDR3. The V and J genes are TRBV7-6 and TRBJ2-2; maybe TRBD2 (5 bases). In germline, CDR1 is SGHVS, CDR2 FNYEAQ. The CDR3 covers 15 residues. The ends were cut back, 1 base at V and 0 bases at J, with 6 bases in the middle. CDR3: CASSLGGSNTGELFF. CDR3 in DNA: TGTGCCAGCAGCTTAGGAGGGTCGAACACCGGGGAGCTGTTTTTT.

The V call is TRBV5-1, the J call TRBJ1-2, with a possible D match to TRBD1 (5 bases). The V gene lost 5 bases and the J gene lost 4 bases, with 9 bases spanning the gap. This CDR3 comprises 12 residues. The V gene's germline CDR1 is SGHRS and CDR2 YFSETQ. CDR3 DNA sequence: TGCGCCAGCAGAGGGACCGTCTATGGCTACACCTTC. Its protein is CASRGTVYGYTF.

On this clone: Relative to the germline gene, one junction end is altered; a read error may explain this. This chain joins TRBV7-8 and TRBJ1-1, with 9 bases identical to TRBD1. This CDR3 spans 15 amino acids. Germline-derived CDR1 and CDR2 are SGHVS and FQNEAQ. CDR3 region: CASSFAGTGNAEAFF. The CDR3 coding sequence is TGTGCCAGCAGCTTCGCCGGGACAGGGAACGCTGAAGCTTTCTTT.

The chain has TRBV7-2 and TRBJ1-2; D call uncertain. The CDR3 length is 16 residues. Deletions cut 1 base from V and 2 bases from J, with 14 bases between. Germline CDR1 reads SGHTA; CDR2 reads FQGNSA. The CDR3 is CASSLGPSGLNYGYTF. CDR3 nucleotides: TGTGCCAGCAGCTTAGGCCCTTCGGGCCTCAACTATGGCTACACCTTC.

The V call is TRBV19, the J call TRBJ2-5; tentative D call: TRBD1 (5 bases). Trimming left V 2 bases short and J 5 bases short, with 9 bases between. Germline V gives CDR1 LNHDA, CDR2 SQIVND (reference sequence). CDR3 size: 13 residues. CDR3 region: CASSINPGETQYF. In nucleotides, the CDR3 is TGTGCCAGTAGTATAAACCCAGGGGAGACCCAGTACTTC.